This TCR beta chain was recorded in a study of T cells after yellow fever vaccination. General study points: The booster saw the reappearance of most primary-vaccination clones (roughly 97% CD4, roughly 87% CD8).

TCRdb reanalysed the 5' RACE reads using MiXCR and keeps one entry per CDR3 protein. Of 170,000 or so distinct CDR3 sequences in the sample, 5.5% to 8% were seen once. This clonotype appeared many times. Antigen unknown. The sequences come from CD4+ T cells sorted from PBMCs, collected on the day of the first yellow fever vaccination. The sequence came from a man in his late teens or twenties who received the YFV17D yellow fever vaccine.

The CDR3: CASSLLWDGYTF. The CDR3 DNA sequence: TGTGCCAGCAGCTTACTTTGGGATGGCTACACCTTC. The genes are TRBV7-2 and TRBJ1-2; D remains ambiguous. Germline V gene sequence: CDR1 SGHTA, CDR2 FQGNSA. The CDR3 runs to 12 residues. The V and J ends lost 2 bases and 6 bases respectively, with 7 bases between them.